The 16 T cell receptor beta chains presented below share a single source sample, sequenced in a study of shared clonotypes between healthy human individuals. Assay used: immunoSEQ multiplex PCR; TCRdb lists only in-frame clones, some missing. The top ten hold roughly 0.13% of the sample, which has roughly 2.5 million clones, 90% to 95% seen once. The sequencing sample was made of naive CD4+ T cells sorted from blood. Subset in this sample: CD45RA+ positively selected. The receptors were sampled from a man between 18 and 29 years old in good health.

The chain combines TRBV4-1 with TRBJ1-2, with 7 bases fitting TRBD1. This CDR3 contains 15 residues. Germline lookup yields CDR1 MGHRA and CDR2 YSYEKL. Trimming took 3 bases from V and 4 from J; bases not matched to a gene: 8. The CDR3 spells CASSHPTGTAYGYTF. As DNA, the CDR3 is TGCGCCAGCAGCCACCCAACCGGGACAGCCTATGGCTACACCTTC.

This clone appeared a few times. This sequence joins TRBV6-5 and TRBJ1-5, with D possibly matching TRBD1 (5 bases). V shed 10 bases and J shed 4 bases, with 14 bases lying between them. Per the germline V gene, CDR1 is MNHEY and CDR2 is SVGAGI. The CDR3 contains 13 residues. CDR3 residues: CAIGQGRNQPQHF. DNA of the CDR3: TGTGCCATTGGGCAGGGACGGAATCAGCCCCAGCATTTT.

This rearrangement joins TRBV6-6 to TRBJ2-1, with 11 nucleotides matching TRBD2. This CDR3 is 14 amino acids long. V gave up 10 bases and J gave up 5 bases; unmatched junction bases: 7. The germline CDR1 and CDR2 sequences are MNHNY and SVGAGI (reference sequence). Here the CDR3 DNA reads TGTGCCACCCGGACTAGCGGGTCCCACAATGAGCAGTTCTTC. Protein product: CATRTSGSHNEQFF.

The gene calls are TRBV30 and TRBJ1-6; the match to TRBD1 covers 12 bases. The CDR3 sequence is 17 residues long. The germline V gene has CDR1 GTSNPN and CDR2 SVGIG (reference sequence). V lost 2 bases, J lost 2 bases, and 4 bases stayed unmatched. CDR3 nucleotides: TGTGCCTGGAGTTCCGGGACAGGGGGCACCTATAATTCACCCCTCCACTTT. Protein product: CAWSSGTGGTYNSPLHF.

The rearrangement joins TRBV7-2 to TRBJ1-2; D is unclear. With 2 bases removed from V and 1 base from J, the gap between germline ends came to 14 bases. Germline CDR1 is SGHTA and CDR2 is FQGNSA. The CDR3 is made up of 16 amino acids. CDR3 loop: CASSLRGGGDNYGYTF. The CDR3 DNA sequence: TGTGCCAGCAGCTTACGGGGAGGTGGGGATAACTATGGCTACACCTTC.

DNA of the CDR3: TGTGCCAGCTCCCCAACCGGGACAGGGGCCCCATTCGAGCAGTACTTC. Encoded protein: CASSPTGTGAPFEQYF. The V gene is TRBV18, the J gene TRBJ2-7, with TRBD1 identical over 10 bases. CDR3 size: 16 residues. In germline, CDR1 is KGHSH, CDR2 LQKENI. J lost 6 bases, V lost 6 bases, and 14 bases had no gene match.

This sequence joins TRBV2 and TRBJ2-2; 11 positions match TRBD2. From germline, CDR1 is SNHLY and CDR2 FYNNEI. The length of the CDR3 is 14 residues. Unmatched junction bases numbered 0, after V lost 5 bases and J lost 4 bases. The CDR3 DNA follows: TGTGCCAGCAGTACTAGCGGGAGCACCGGGGAGCTGTTTTTT. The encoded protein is CASSTSGSTGELFF. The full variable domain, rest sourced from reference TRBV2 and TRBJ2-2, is EPEVTQTPSHQVTQMGQEVILRCVPISNHLYFYWYRQILGQKVEFLVSFYNNEISEKSEIFDDQFSVERPDGSNFTLKIRSTKLEDSAMYFCASSTSGSTGELFFGEGSRLTVL.

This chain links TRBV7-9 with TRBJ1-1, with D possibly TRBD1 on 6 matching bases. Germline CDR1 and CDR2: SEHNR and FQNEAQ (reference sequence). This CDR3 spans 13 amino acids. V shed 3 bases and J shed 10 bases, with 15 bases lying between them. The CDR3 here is CASSFSGARGAFF. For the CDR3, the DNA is TGTGCCAGCAGCTTCTCGGGGGCACGGGGAGCTTTCTTT.

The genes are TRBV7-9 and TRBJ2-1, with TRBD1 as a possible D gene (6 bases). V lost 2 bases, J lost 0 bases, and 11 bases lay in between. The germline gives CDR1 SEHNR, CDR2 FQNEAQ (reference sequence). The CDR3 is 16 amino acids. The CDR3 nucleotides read TGTGCCAGCAGCTTACTACAGGGTAGCTCCTACAATGAGCAGTTCTTC. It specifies CASSLLQGSSYNEQFF.

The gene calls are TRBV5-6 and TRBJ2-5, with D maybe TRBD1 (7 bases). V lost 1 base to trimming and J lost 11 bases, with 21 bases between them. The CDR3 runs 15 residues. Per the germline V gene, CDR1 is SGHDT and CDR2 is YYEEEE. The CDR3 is CASSLIRGPRGEQYF. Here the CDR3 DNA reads TGTGCCAGCAGCTTGATCCGGGGACCCAGGGGGGAGCAGTACTTC.

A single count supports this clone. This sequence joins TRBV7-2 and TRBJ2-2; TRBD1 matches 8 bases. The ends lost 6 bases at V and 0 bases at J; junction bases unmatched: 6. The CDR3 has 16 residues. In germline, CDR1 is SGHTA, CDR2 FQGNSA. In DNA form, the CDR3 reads TGTGCCAGCAGGATACAGGGGGACGCGAACACCGGGGAGCTGTTTTTT. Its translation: CASRIQGDANTGELFF.

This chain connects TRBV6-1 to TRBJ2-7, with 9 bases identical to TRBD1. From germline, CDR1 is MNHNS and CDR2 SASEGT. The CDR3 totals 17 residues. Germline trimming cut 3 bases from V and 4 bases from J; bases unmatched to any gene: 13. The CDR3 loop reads CASSDRPYGTGMYEQYF. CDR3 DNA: TGTGCCAGCAGTGACCGACCCTACGGGACAGGGATGTACGAGCAGTACTTC.

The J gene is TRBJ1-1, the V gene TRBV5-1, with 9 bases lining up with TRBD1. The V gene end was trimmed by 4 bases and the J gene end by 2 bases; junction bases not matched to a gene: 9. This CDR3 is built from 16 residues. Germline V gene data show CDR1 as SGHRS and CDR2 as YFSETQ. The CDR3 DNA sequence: TGCGCCAGCAGCCCGGACAGGGGAATGGGTAACACTGAAGCTTTCTTT. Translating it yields CASSPDRGMGNTEAFF.

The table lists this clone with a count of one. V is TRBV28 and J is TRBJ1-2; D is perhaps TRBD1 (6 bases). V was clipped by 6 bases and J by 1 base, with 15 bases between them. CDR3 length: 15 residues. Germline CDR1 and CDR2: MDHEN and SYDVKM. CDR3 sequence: CASSSLTGFNYGYTF. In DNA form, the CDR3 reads TGTGCCAGCAGCTCCCTGACAGGATTTAACTATGGCTACACCTTC.

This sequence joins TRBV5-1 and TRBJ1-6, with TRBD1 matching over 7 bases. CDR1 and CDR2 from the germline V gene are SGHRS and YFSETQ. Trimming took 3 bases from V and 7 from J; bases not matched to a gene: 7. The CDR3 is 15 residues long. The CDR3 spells CASSSGQPGNSPLHF. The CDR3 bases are TGCGCCAGCAGCTCGGGACAGCCGGGGAATTCACCCCTCCACTTT.

CDR3 region: CASSPKVGTYYGYTF. The CDR3 bases are TGTGCCAGCAGCCCCAAGGTTGGGACATACTATGGCTACACCTTC. The J gene is TRBJ1-2, the V gene TRBV6-6; the D gene is possibly TRBD1 (6 bases). Trimming took 6 bases from V and 3 from J, leaving 17 bases between them. The CDR3 is 15 amino acids. The germline V gene has CDR1 MNHNY and CDR2 SVGAGI (reference sequence).